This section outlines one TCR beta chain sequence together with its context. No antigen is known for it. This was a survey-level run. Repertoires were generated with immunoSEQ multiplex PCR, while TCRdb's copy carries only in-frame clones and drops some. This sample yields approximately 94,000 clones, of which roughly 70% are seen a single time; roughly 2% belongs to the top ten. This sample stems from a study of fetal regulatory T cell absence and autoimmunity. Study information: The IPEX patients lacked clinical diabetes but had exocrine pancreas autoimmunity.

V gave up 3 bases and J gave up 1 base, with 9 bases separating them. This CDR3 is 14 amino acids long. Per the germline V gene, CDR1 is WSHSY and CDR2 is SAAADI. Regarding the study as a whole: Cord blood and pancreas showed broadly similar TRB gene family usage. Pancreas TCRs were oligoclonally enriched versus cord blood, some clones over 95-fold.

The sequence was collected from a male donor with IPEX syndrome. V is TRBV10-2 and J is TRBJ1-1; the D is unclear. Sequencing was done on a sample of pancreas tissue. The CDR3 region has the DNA TGCGCCAGCAGTGATACCGGAAAGAACACTGAAGCTTTCTTT. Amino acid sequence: CASSDTGKNTEAFF.